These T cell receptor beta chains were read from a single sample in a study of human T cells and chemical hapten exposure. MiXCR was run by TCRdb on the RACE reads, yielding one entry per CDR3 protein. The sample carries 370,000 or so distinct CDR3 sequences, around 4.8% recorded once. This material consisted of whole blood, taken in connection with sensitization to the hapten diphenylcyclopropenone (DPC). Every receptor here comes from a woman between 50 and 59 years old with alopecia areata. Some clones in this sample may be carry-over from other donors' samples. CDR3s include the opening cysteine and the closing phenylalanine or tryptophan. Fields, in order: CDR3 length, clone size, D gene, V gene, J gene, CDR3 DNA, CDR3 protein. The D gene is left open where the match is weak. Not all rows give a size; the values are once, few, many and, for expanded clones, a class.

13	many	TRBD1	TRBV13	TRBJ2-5	TGTGCCAGCAGGGGACAGGAACAAGAGACCCAGTACTTC	CASRGQEQETQYF
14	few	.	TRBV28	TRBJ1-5	TGTGCCAGCCACCCTCCGGGAGGCGGACAGCCCCAGCATTTT	CASHPPGGGQPQHF
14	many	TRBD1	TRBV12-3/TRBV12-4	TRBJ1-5	TGTGCCAGCAGGGACAGGGGTAGCAATCAGCCCCAGCATTTT	CASRDRGSNQPQHF
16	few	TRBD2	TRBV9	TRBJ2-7	TGTGCCAGCAGCGTAGGGCCCGGGGCTAGCGGGTCCGAGCAGTACTTC	CASSVGPGASGSEQYF
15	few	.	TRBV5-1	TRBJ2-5	TGCGCCAGCAGCTTTTTGTTGGTGGAACAAGAGACCCAGTACTTC	CASSFLLVEQETQYF
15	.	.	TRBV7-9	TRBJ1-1	TGTGCCAGCAGCCCGGATCCCGGGATGAACACTGAAGCTTTCTTT	CASSPDPGMNTEAFF
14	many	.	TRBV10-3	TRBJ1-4	TGTGCCATCAGTGAGTCGCAGGGTGGCGAAAAACTGTTTTTT	CAISESQGGEKLFF
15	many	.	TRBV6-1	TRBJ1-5	TGTGCCAGCCGGGAGGCAGGGAGTAGCAATCAGCCCCAGCATTTT	CASREAGSSNQPQHF
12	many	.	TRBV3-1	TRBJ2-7	TGTGCCAGCAGCCAACCCGGGAGCGAGCAGTACTTC	CASSQPGSEQYF
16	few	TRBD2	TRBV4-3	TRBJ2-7	TGCGCCAGCAGCCAAGACCGGGGAGGGATAAGTTACGAGCAGTACTTC	CASSQDRGGISYEQYF
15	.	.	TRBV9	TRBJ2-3	TGTGCCAGCAGCGCTGGGCCCAGCAGCACAGATACGCAGTATTTT	CASSAGPSSTDTQYF
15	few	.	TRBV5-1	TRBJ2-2	TGCGCCAGCAGCCTGGGACACGAAAGCACCGGGGAGCTGTTTTTT	CASSLGHESTGELFF
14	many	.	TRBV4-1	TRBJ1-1	TGCGCCAGCAGCGCCGGGACGGCCGGGGGTGAAGCTTTCTTT	CASSAGTAGGEAFF
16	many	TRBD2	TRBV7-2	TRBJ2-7	TGTGCCAGCAGATTTTCTAGCGGGGGGGCCCTTAGTGAGCAGTACTTC	CASRFSSGGALSEQYF
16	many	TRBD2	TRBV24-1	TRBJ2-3	TGTGCCACCAGTGGTGCTAGCGGGAGAAAGATAGATACGCAGTATTTT	CATSGASGRKIDTQYF
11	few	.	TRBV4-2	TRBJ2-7	TGTGCCAGCAGCCAAGGGACGAGGCAGTACTTC	CASSQGTRQYF
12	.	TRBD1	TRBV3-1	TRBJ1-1	TGTGCCAGCAGCCAAGATGCAGGGGGGGCTTTCTTT	CASSQDAGGAFF
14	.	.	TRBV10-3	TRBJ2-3	TGTGCCATCAGTGAGTCAGGGTTCACAGATACGCAGTATTTT	CAISESGFTDTQYF
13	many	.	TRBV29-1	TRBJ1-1	TGCAGCGTTGAAGACAAGACGAACACTGAAGCTTTCTTT	CSVEDKTNTEAFF
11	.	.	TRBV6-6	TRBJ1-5	TGTGCCAGCAGTTACAACGGGCCCCAGCATTTT	CASSYNGPQHF
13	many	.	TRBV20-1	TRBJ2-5	TGCAGTGCTAAAAAAACTAGTAAAGAGACCCAGTACTTC	CSAKKTSKETQYF
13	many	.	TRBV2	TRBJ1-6	TGTGCCAGCAGGGCAGGGGATCTTACACCCCTCCACTTT	CASRAGDLTPLHF
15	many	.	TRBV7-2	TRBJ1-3	TGTGCCAGCAGCTTAGTGGGGGGAGGTGGAAACACCATATATTTT	CASSLVGGGGNTIYF
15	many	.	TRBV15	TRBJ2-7	TGTGCCACCAGCAGAGGCGGACTAAGTGAGGTGGGGCAGTACTTC	CATSRGGLSEVGQYF
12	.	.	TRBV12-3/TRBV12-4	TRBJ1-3	TGTGCCAGCAGAGTGGCGCAATACACCATATATTTT	CASRVAQYTIYF
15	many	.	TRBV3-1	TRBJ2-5	TGTGCCAGCAGCCAAGACGGTCTATCACAAGAGACCCAGTACTTC	CASSQDGLSQETQYF
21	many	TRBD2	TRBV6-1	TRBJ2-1	TGTGCCAGCAGCCGCATCCGGGACAACCGACTAGCGTGGCATTCCTACAATGAGCAGTTCTTC	CASSRIRDNRLAWHSYNEQFF
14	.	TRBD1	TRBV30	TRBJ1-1	TGTGCCTGGAGTCGACAGGGCTCGGAAACTGAAGCTTTCTTT	CAWSRQGSETEAFF
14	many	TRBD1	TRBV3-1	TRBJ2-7	TGTGCCAGCAGCGCCCGACAGGGGCCCTACGAGCAGTACTTC	CASSARQGPYEQYF
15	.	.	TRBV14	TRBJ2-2	TGTGCCAGCAGTCGTAAGTTCAGCGGAGCCGGGGAGCTGTTTTTT	CASSRKFSGAGELFF
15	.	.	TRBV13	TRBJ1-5	TGTGCCAGCAGCAGCCGGAGGGAGGGGAATCAGCCCCAGCATTTT	CASSSRREGNQPQHF
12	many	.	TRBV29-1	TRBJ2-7	TGCAGCGTTGGGGACGGCCCCTACGAGCAGTACTTC	CSVGDGPYEQYF
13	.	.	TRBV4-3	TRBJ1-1	TGCGCCAGCAGCCGGGGGCCGGACACTGAAGCTTTCTTT	CASSRGPDTEAFF
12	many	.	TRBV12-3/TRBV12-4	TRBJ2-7	TGTGCCAGCAACCGGGACGGCTACGAGCAGTACTTC	CASNRDGYEQYF
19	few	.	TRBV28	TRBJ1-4	TGTGCCAGCAGTTTATTCCGGGCAGTCCGTAGGGAAACTAATGAAAAACTGTTTTTT	CASSLFRAVRRETNEKLFF
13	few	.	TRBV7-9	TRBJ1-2	TGTGCCAGCAGCTCCATCGTCGGCTATGGCTACACCTTC	CASSSIVGYGYTF
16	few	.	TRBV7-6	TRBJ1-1	TGTGCCAGCAGCCCGCTGGGGGGGCAAGTGAACACTGAAGCTTTCTTT	CASSPLGGQVNTEAFF
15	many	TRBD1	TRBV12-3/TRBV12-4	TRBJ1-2	TGTGCCAGCAGTCCCGGGGGACAGGGGGAGGCTGGCTACACCTTC	CASSPGGQGEAGYTF
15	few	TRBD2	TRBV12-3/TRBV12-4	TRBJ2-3	TGTGCCAGCACCCGGCGAGGCGGGGGGGCAAGTACGCAGTATTTT	CASTRRGGGASTQYF
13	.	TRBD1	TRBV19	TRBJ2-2	TGTGCCAGTACCTGGGACAGCCGCGGGGAGCTGTTTTTT	CASTWDSRGELFF
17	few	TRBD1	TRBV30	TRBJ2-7	TGTGCCTGGAGTCCACCACGGCTCGGGACAGGGTCCTACGAGCAGTACTTC	CAWSPPRLGTGSYEQYF
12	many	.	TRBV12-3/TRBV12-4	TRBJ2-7	TGTGCCAGTTTGGGACTCCAGGATGAGCAGTACTTC	CASLGLQDEQYF
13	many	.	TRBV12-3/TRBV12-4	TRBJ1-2	TGTGCCAGCAGTTTGGCTAGTTCCTATGGCTACACCTTC	CASSLASSYGYTF
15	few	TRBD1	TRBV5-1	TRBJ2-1	TGCGCCAGCAGCCCCCGGACAGGCAGGAACAATGAGCAGTTCTTC	CASSPRTGRNNEQFF
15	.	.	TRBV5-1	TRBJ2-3	TGCGCCAGCAGCTTGATGACAGCTAGCACAGATACGCAGTATTTT	CASSLMTASTDTQYF
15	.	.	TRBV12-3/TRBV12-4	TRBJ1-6	TGTGCCAGCAGTTTAGCGGGACCGGGGTCTTCACCCCTCCACTTT	CASSLAGPGSSPLHF
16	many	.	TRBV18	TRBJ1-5	TGTGCCAGCTCACCACCGGGTTCGCACCCCAATCAGCCCCAGCATTTT	CASSPPGSHPNQPQHF
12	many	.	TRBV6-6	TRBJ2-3	TGTGCCAGCGTGGACAGCACAGATACGCAGTATTTT	CASVDSTDTQYF
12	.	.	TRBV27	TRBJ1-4	TGTGCCAGCAGTCGGTGGGGAGGACAACTGTTTTTT	CASSRWGGQLFF
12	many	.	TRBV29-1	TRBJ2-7	TGCAGCGTTGAAGGGCACCTCTACGAGCAGTACTTC	CSVEGHLYEQYF
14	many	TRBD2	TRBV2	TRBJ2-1	TGTGCCTCCCGACTAGCGGGGGTTACGGATGAGCAGTTCTTC	CASRLAGVTDEQFF
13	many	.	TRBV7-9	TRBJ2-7	TGTGCCAGCAGCTCCATGGGGCCCTACGAGCAGTACTTC	CASSSMGPYEQYF
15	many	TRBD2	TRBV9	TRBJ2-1	TGTGCCAGCAGCGTAGGTAGCGGGGGGGCTGGTGAGCAGTTCTTC	CASSVGSGGAGEQFF
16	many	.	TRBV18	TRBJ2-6	TGTGCCAGCTCACCAAAACAGGGCCCTGGGGCCAACGTCCTGACTTTC	CASSPKQGPGANVLTF
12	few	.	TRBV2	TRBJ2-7	TGTGCCAGCAGTACCGAAGTGGGCGAGCAGTACTTC	CASSTEVGEQYF
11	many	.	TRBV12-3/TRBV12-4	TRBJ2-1	TGTGCCAGCAGTTTCGGGGCAGAGCAGTTCTTC	CASSFGAEQFF
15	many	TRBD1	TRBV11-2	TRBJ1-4	TGTGCCAGCAGCTTGGGACAGGGGGCGGTTGAAAAACTGTTTTTT	CASSLGQGAVEKLFF
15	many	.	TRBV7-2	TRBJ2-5	TGTGCCAGCAGCCCCCTACTGGGGTACCAAGAGACCCAGTACTTC	CASSPLLGYQETQYF
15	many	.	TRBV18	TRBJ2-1	TGTGCCAGCTCACCACCCTCCGGCCGGGGAGGTGAGCAGTTCTTC	CASSPPSGRGGEQFF